This T cell receptor (beta chain) originates from a study of blood T cell repertoires in COVID-19. Measured with immunoSEQ multiplex PCR; TCRdb has only the in-frame clones, and not every one. The repertoire consists of 200,000 to 250,000 clones, with about 87% occurring once and the leading ten covering around 2.7%. J was trimmed by 4 bases and V by 3 bases; bases with no gene match: 9. Germline values: CDR1 SQVTM, CDR2 ANQGSEA. The CDR3 runs to 16 residues. The TCR was taken from a woman aged 25-40 years who had recovered from COVID-19. This rearrangement joins TRBV29-1 to TRBJ2-5; 12 nucleotides agree with TRBD2. The source material was PBMCs or T cells enriched from blood (not recorded which). The CDR3 is CSVDRLAGEVRETQYF. The CDR3 coding sequence is TGCAGCGTTGACAGACTAGCGGGGGAGGTTCGAGAGACCCAGTACTTC.